The 26 T cell receptor beta chains given below trace back to one sample, sequenced in a study of cytomegalovirus exposure and HLA in healthy donors. A multiplex PCR was run with 60 Vbeta primers and 13 Jbeta primers. The table came from immunoSEQ multiplex PCR; TCRdb's copy has only in-frame clones and leaves some out. The repertoire has roughly 230,000 clones, approximately 81% of them found once; the top ten carry about 0.25%. Sequencing was carried out using PBMCs. The receptors derive from a girl between 2 and 10 years old in good health and CMV-seronegative.

The chain uses TRBV4-2 and TRBJ2-1; D might be TRBD2 (6 bases). V was cut by 1 base and J by 6 bases, with 19 bases left in between. The germline gives CDR1 LGHNA, CDR2 YNFKEQ. CDR3 length: 17 residues. The CDR3 is CASSQAAWGSSGNEQFF. The CDR3 coding sequence is TGTGCCAGCAGCCAAGCCGCGTGGGGGAGTAGCGGCAATGAGCAGTTCTTC.

The chain is built from TRBV11-3 and TRBJ1-1; a weak D match, TRBD1 (5 bases). CDR1 SGHNT and CDR2 YENEEA come from the germline V gene. Deletions cut 3 bases from V and 1 base from J, with 6 bases between. This CDR3 has 13 residues. This CDR3 reads CASSFQGNTEAFF. The CDR3, as DNA: TGTGCCAGCAGCTTCCAGGGGAACACTGAAGCTTTCTTT.

V usage is TRBV15 and J usage is TRBJ2-3, with 8 bases matching TRBD2. J lost 0 bases, V lost 0 bases, and 8 bases had no gene match. The CDR3 runs to 18 residues. CDR1 and CDR2 (germline): LNHNV, YYDKDF (reference sequence). The DNA for the CDR3 is TGTGCCACCAGCAGAGATCTTGGGAGCGGGAGAAGCACAGATACGCAGTATTTT. This sequence encodes CATSRDLGSGRSTDTQYF.

V and J are TRBV28 and TRBJ1-5; D ambiguous. The germline V gene has CDR1 MDHEN and CDR2 SYDVKM. The CDR3 contains 15 residues. Trimming shortened V by 3 bases and J by 0 bases, and 9 bases separated the two germline ends. The CDR3: CASSFLDNSNQPQHF. The CDR3 nucleotides read TGTGCCAGCAGTTTCCTCGACAATAGCAATCAGCCCCAGCATTTT.

The chain carries TRBV6-5 and TRBJ2-3, with D possibly being TRBD2 (6 bases). Between the trimmed V and J ends, which lost 5 bases and 1 base, there was a span of 13 bases. The CDR3 extends over 15 amino acids. Germline CDR1 and CDR2: MNHEY and SVGAGI. Here the CDR3 DNA reads TGTGCCAGCAGTCCGCGGACTATTCGCACAGATACGCAGTATTTT. Its translation: CASSPRTIRTDTQYF.

The V and J genes are TRBV18 and TRBJ2-7; TRBD1 might be the D (5 bases). Trimming shortened V by 3 bases and J by 1 base, and 13 bases separated the two germline ends. The CDR3 covers 15 residues. The germline gives CDR1 KGHSH, CDR2 LQKENI. CDR3 bases: TGTGCCAGCTCACCTGGGGCCCAAACTTCCTACGAGCAGTACTTC. Its protein is CASSPGAQTSYEQYF.

The genes are TRBV7-8 and TRBJ2-5; weak D call: TRBD2 (6 bases). Germline V gives CDR1 SGHVS, CDR2 FQNEAQ. V lost 5 bases and J 0 bases, leaving 10 bases between the germline ends. CDR3 length equals 14 residues. The CDR3 bases are TGTGCCAGCAGCGGCCGGGACTACCAAGAGACCCAGTACTTC. It is translated as CASSGRDYQETQYF.

The table lists this clone with a few counts. The rearrangement uses TRBV6-5 and TRBJ1-2, with D possibly TRBD1 on 5 matching bases. The CDR3 length is 13 residues. With 5 bases removed from V and 7 bases from J, the gap between germline ends came to 14 bases. Germline CDR1 MNHEY, CDR2 SVGAGI. The CDR3 loop is CASSEAGEGGYTF. In nucleotides, the CDR3 is TGTGCCAGCAGTGAAGCGGGGGAGGGTGGCTACACCTTC.

The chain carries TRBV21-1 and TRBJ2-7; the table's D gene call, TRBD1, was not cross checked with the DNA. TRBV21-1 is assigned pseudogene status. The CDR3 has 16 residues. For the CDR3, the DNA is TGTGCCAGCAGCAAACCTGGTGGAGGGGGCAGGGACGAGCAGTACTTC. As protein: CASSKPGGGGRDEQYF.

V gene TRBV4-1 combines with J gene TRBJ2-3, with D maybe TRBD2 (6 bases). CDR1 is MGHRA, CDR2 YSYEKL, per germline. Trimming stripped 0 bases from V and 9 bases from J, with 13 bases between. CDR3 length: 14 amino acids. Written as DNA, the CDR3 is TGCGCCAGCAGCCAAGATGGGCTAGCGAAGACGCAGTATTTT. This encodes CASSQDGLAKTQYF.

The V and J genes are TRBV7-3 and TRBJ2-7; D unclear. Trimming pared 6 bases from V and 3 bases from J, leaving 15 bases between. The germline gives CDR1 SGHTA, CDR2 FQGTGA. This CDR3 is built from 14 residues. The chain's CDR3 is CASSPLVRNYEQYF. The CDR3 nucleotides are TGTGCCAGCAGTCCACTGGTCCGAAACTACGAGCAGTACTTC.

In its sample, this clone was seen a few times. J is TRBJ2-1 and V is TRBV2, with 14 bases aligning to TRBD2. Germline CDR1 SNHLY, CDR2 FYNNEI. Trimming cost V 5 bases and J 6 bases; bases outside gene matches: 9. This CDR3 region has 17 residues. The CDR3 here is CASSPTGLAGGANEQFF. Here the CDR3 DNA reads TGTGCCAGCAGTCCCACAGGACTAGCGGGGGGCGCCAATGAGCAGTTCTTC.

The chain carries TRBV6-1 and TRBJ1-2, with 9 bases that match TRBD1. Germline V gene lookup returns CDR1 MNHNS and CDR2 SASEGT. After removal of 3 bases from V and 0 bases from J, the junction contained 8 bases not matched to a gene. The length of the CDR3 is 17 residues. In DNA, the CDR3 is TGTGCCAGCAGTGATAGACAGGGGGTCTCGGCTAACTATGGCTACACCTTC. This sequence encodes CASSDRQGVSANYGYTF.

The chain combines TRBV30 with TRBJ2-6; D gene ambiguous. The germline CDR1 and CDR2 sequences are GTSNPN and SVGIG (reference sequence). CDR3 size: 14 residues. V lost 3 bases to trimming and J lost 0 bases, with 6 bases between them. The CDR3 sequence is CAWRADSGANVLTF. For the CDR3, the DNA is TGTGCCTGGAGGGCAGACTCTGGGGCCAACGTCCTGACTTTC.

This clone showed up just a few times. J is TRBJ2-7 and V is TRBV5-6; D call uncertain. Germline V gene data show CDR1 as SGHDT and CDR2 as YYEEEE. This CDR3 contains 13 residues. Trimming left V 1 base short and J 3 bases short, with 8 bases between. CDR3 DNA sequence: TGTGCCAGCAGCTTGCCTCCCGGCTACGAGCAGTACTTC. Translating it yields CASSLPPGYEQYF.

As regards this clone: Other DNA sequences in this sample translate to the same CDR3. The chain recombines TRBV2 with TRBJ2-7; D uncertain. CDR1 and CDR2 (germline): SNHLY, FYNNEI. This CDR3 is built from 12 residues. V shed 3 bases and J shed 2 bases, with 5 bases lying between them. CDR3: CASSDRPYEQYF. CDR3 coding DNA: TGTGCCAGCAGTGACCGTCCCTACGAGCAGTACTTC.

This chain links TRBV5-1 with TRBJ2-3; D is perhaps TRBD2 (6 bases). V was pared by 0 bases and J by 5 bases, with 10 bases between. Germline CDR1 is SGHRS and CDR2 is YFSETQ. The CDR3 has 14 residues. The chain's CDR3 is CASSLGGGIDTQYF. The DNA of the CDR3 is TGCGCCAGCAGCTTGGGCGGAGGGATAGATACGCAGTATTTT.

The chain employs TRBV2 and TRBJ1-1; possibly TRBD1 for D (6 bases). Germline CDR1 and CDR2: SNHLY and FYNNEI. This CDR3 has 13 residues. The V end was cut by 2 bases, the J end by 8 bases, with 12 bases between. CDR3 sequence (DNA): TGTGCCAGCAGTGAATTGTTTACAGGGGAAGCTTTCTTT. It is translated as CASSELFTGEAFF.

This clone was counted a single time. This chain connects TRBV7-2 to TRBJ2-1; D is perhaps TRBD2 (5 bases). This CDR3 is built from 16 residues. Trimming left V 6 bases short and J 3 bases short, with 18 bases between. CDR1 and CDR2 (germline): SGHTA, FQGNSA. The CDR3 DNA follows: TGTGCCAGCAGTTCCGCGCTAGCAGGAGGCTACAATGAGCAGTTCTTC. It yields the protein CASSSALAGGYNEQFF.

This chain links TRBV4-1 with TRBJ2-1; TRBD2 matches 15 bases. CDR1 is MGHRA, CDR2 YSYEKL, per germline. This CDR3 comprises 19 residues. V was clipped by 0 bases and J by 4 bases; unmatched bases: 7. The CDR3 is CASSQDPGLAGGWYNEQFF. The CDR3 DNA reads TGCGCCAGCAGCCAAGACCCGGGACTAGCGGGAGGTTGGTACAATGAGCAGTTCTTC.

The V and J genes are TRBV5-1 and TRBJ2-3, with 8 positions matching TRBD2. Losses at the gene ends were 2 bases for V and 9 bases for J; bases not matched to a gene: 11. This CDR3 has 15 residues. Per germline, CDR1 SGHRS and CDR2 YFSETQ. The CDR3 reads CASSLTGGQEGTQYF. The CDR3 DNA reads as TGCGCCAGCAGCTTAACGGGGGGGCAGGAGGGAACGCAGTATTTT. The variable domain in full, completed from reference TRBV5-1 and TRBJ2-3, reads KAGVTQTPRYLIKTRGQQVTLSCSPISGHRSVSWYQQTPGQGLQFLFEYFSETQRNKGNFPGRFSGRQFSNSRSEMNVSTLELGDSALYLCASSLTGGQEGTQYFGPGTRLTVL.

This chain connects TRBV29-1 to TRBJ1-1; TRBD1 is a possible D gene (6 bases). V was clipped by 5 bases and J by 4 bases, with 11 bases between them. CDR1 and CDR2 (germline): SQVTM, ANQGSEA. This CDR3 has 12 residues. This chain's CDR3 is CSVPGVSTEAFF. CDR3 in DNA: TGCAGCGTTCCAGGGGTGAGCACTGAAGCTTTCTTT. Full variable domain (remainder filled in from reference TRBV29-1 and TRBJ1-1): SAVISQKPSRDICQRGTSLTIQCQVDSQVTMMFWYRQQPGQSLTLIATANQGSEATYESGFVIDKFPISRPNLTFSTLTVSNMSPEDSSIYLCSVPGVSTEAFFGQGTRLTVV.

The chain recombines TRBV2 with TRBJ1-1; 9 nucleotides line up with TRBD1. Germline assignment: CDR1 SNHLY and CDR2 FYNNEI. J gave up 4 bases and V 3 bases, and 6 bases lay outside the gene matches. This CDR3 has 15 residues. Here the CDR3 DNA reads TGTGCCAGCAGTGAGCGGGACAGGGTTAGCACTGAAGCTTTCTTT. The encoded protein is CASSERDRVSTEAFF.

The genes are TRBV5-6 and TRBJ2-3; 7 bases agree with TRBD2. Germline V gene data show CDR1 as SGHDT and CDR2 as YYEEEE. V lost 2 bases, J lost 6 bases, and 18 bases stayed unmatched. This CDR3 contains 18 residues. DNA for the CDR3: TGTGCCAGCAGCTTCGTTCCTTGGTCTAGCGGATGGGAGGATACGCAGTATTTT. It translates to CASSFVPWSSGWEDTQYF. Filled out from reference TRBV5-6 and TRBJ2-3, the complete variable domain reads DAGVTQSPTHLIKTRGQQVTLRCSPKSGHDTVSWYQQALGQGPQFIFQYYEEEERQRGNFPDRFSGHQFPNYSSELNVNALLLGDSALYLCASSFVPWSSGWEDTQYFGPGTRLTVL.

The chain combines TRBV4-1 with TRBJ1-2, with D hard to call. CDR3 size: 14 residues. Germline V gene sequence: CDR1 MGHRA, CDR2 YSYEKL. The V gene lost 0 bases and the J gene lost 4 bases, with 9 bases spanning the gap. CDR3 DNA sequence: TGCGCCAGCAGCCAAGAAGCCCGGGGCTATGGCTACACCTTC. Amino acids: CASSQEARGYGYTF.

V gene TRBV4-2 combines with J gene TRBJ2-2; 9 nucleotides align to TRBD1. V was pared by 1 base and J by 3 bases, with 0 bases of the junction left unmatched. CDR1 LGHNA and CDR2 YNFKEQ come from the germline V gene. The CDR3 runs to 15 residues. The CDR3 sequence: CASSQGDRDTGELFF. The CDR3 DNA follows: TGTGCCAGCAGCCAAGGGGACAGGGACACCGGGGAGCTGTTTTTT.